The 27 T cell receptor beta chains listed next were all sequenced from one sample in a study of cytomegalovirus exposure and HLA in healthy donors. This PCR relied on a set of 60 Vbeta primers and 13 Jbeta primers. Some clones are missing from TCRdb's copy, which holds only in-frame ones; the method was immunoSEQ multiplex PCR. The sample holds 100,000 to 150,000 clones, more than 60% seen once. What was sequenced was PBMCs. The origin of the receptors is a woman aged 55-69 years in good health and CMV-seropositive.

This clone was counted once. V usage is TRBV20-1 and J usage is TRBJ1-1; D gene unclear. The V and J ends lost 3 bases and 5 bases respectively, with 7 bases between them. CDR1 is DFQATT, CDR2 SNEGSKA, per germline (reference sequence). The CDR3 totals 11 residues. This CDR3 reads CSASRLTEAFF. CDR3 bases: TGCAGTGCTAGCAGGTTGACTGAAGCTTTCTTT.

The chain couples TRBV30 to TRBJ2-1; 13 bases match TRBD2. The CDR3 has 15 amino acids. V lost 3 bases, J lost 9 bases, and 8 bases stayed unmatched. Per the germline V gene, CDR1 is GTSNPN and CDR2 is SVGIG (reference sequence). The CDR3 reads CAWSRTSGSGSEQFF. The CDR3 DNA follows: TGTGCCTGGAGCAGGACTAGCGGGAGTGGTTCTGAGCAGTTCTTC.

V is TRBV29-1 and J is TRBJ1-1; tentative D call: TRBD1 (5 bases). V was pared by 4 bases and J by 0 bases, with 9 bases between. The CDR3 has 13 amino acids. Germline CDR1 SQVTM, CDR2 ANQGSEA. The DNA for the CDR3 is TGCAGCGTTGCGAGACAGATGAACACTGAAGCTTTCTTT. The encoded protein is CSVARQMNTEAFF. The full variable domain, in which reference TRBV29-1 and TRBJ1-1 provide the parts outside the CDR3, is SAVISQKPSRDICQRGTSLTIQCQVDSQVTMMFWYRQQPGQSLTLIATANQGSEATYESGFVIDKFPISRPNLTFSTLTVSNMSPEDSSIYLCSVARQMNTEAFFGQGTRLTVV.

The chain joins TRBV27 to TRBJ1-2; D gene uncertain. This CDR3 is 14 amino acids long. The germline V and J ends were trimmed by 7 bases and 2 bases, with 14 bases remaining between them. CDR1 MNHEY and CDR2 SMNVEV come from the germline V gene (reference sequence). CDR3 region: CASTIRRGNYGYTF. CDR3 in DNA: TGTGCCAGCACCATAAGGCGGGGAAACTATGGCTACACCTTC.

J is TRBJ1-1 and V is TRBV5-4, with 8 nucleotides matching TRBD1. V lost 0 bases to trimming and J lost 4 bases; unmatched junction nucleotides: 11. CDR1 is SGHNT, CDR2 YYREEE, per germline (reference sequence). The CDR3 has 17 amino acids. The DNA for the CDR3 is TGTGCCAGCAGCTTGGGGGCAGGGGGCTTAGGGAGCACTGAAGCTTTCTTT. It translates to CASSLGAGGLGSTEAFF.

The genes are TRBV5-1 and TRBJ2-1; the D gene is possibly TRBD1 (5 bases). Trimming removed 0 bases at V and 2 bases at J, with 9 bases between. CDR3 length equals 15 residues. Germline CDR1 SGHRS, CDR2 YFSETQ. CDR3 DNA sequence: TGCGCCAGCAGCTTGGCCCAGGGCACCTACAATGAGCAGTTCTTC. Its translation: CASSLAQGTYNEQFF.

This clone was counted a single time. This chain connects TRBV15 to TRBJ1-5; tentative D call: TRBD1 (5 bases). The CDR3 has 13 amino acids. With 3 bases removed from V and 6 bases from J, the gap between germline ends came to 9 bases. CDR1 and CDR2 from the germline V gene are LNHNV and YYDKDF (reference sequence). Written as DNA, the CDR3 is TGTGCCACCAGCAGGGGGCATGGTCAGCCCCAGCATTTT. This sequence encodes CATSRGHGQPQHF.

Written as DNA, the CDR3 is TGCGCCAGCAGCAGCGGGACAGGGAGTAAGACTGAAGCTTTCTTT. Translated: CASSSGTGSKTEAFF. The chain has TRBV5-1 and TRBJ1-1; 9 bases match TRBD1. V lost 4 bases, J lost 5 bases, and 9 bases stayed unmatched. The CDR3 covers 15 residues. Germline CDR1 and CDR2: SGHRS and YFSETQ.

This clone was picked up a small number of times. The J gene is TRBJ2-3, the V gene TRBV7-3; D possibly corresponds to TRBD2 (6 bases). Trimming removed 1 base at V and 0 bases at J, with 11 bases between. CDR3 size: 16 residues. Germline V gene lookup returns CDR1 SGHTA and CDR2 FQGTGA. The chain's CDR3 is CASSLNGGLSTDTQYF. For the CDR3, the DNA is TGTGCCAGCAGCTTAAATGGGGGACTTAGCACAGATACGCAGTATTTT.

The V call is TRBV7-2, the J call TRBJ2-7, with TRBD2 identical over 7 bases. The germline gives CDR1 SGHTA, CDR2 FQGNSA. V shed 4 bases, J shed 2 bases, and the junction held 5 bases outside the gene matches. CDR3 length: 14 amino acids. The CDR3 bases are TGTGCCAGCAGCTCTGGGGGGGGAGCCTACGAGCAGTACTTC. Translation gives CASSSGGGAYEQYF.

This chain joins TRBV27 and TRBJ2-1; 12 positions match TRBD2. CDR3 length: 18 residues. Trimming took 4 bases from V and 0 from J; bases not matched to a gene: 7. CDR1 is MNHEY, CDR2 SMNVEV, per germline (reference sequence). The CDR3 region has the DNA TGTGCCAGCAGTTCAGGACTAGCGGGGCCCAGCTCCTACAATGAGCAGTTCTTC. It yields the protein CASSSGLAGPSSYNEQFF.

This chain uses TRBV4-3 with TRBJ2-3; 8 nucleotides match TRBD2. Germline CDR1 reads LGHNA; CDR2 reads YSLEER. V gave up 0 bases and J gave up 5 bases; unmatched junction bases: 16. The CDR3 is 19 residues long. Here the CDR3 reads CASSQDWASGLTGIDTQYF. DNA for the CDR3: TGCGCCAGCAGCCAAGATTGGGCTAGCGGGCTGACAGGCATAGATACGCAGTATTTT.

This clone was counted once. The rearrangement links TRBV5-3 to TRBJ1-2, with D possibly TRBD1 on 5 matching bases. TRBV5-3 is marked as an open reading frame, function uncertain. The CDR3 has 14 residues. Trimming cost V 3 bases and J 8 bases, with 17 bases left between them. CDR3 loop: CARSSIRVWGGYTF. The CDR3 coding sequence is TGTGCCAGAAGCTCCATCAGGGTCTGGGGAGGCTACACCTTC.

The rearrangement links TRBV5-1 to TRBJ2-7; 13 bases map to TRBD2. This CDR3 contains 16 residues. V was clipped by 3 bases and J by 7 bases; unmatched bases: 10. The V gene's germline CDR1 is SGHRS and CDR2 YFSETQ. The CDR3 region is CASSSQTSGRAQEQYF. Written as DNA, the CDR3 is TGCGCCAGCAGCTCGCAAACTAGCGGGAGGGCTCAAGAGCAGTACTTC.

The chain couples TRBV4-1 to TRBJ1-2, with unresolved D. Deletions cut 1 base from V and 0 bases from J, with 18 bases between. This CDR3 region has 18 residues. Germline V gives CDR1 MGHRA, CDR2 YSYEKL. The CDR3 loop reads CASSQVTARREPNYGYTF. As DNA, the CDR3 is TGCGCCAGCAGCCAAGTAACAGCCCGACGGGAACCTAACTATGGCTACACCTTC.

This clone was counted a single time. The chain employs TRBV7-3 and TRBJ1-6, with D unclear. The CDR3 is made up of 16 amino acids. V was pared by 5 bases and J by 7 bases, with 18 bases between. CDR1 SGHTA and CDR2 FQGTGA come from the germline V gene. The CDR3 DNA reads as TGTGCCAGCAGCCTTCGATCCAATTTCCTAAATTCACCCCTCCACTTT. Translated, it gives CASSLRSNFLNSPLHF.

This clone was observed a single time. CDR3: CANSDSLEQYF. The CDR3, as DNA: TGCGCCAACTCGGACTCCCTCGAGCAGTACTTC. The V gene is TRBV5-1, the J gene TRBJ2-7; a weak D match, TRBD2 (5 bases). The CDR3 loop spans 11 amino acids. V lost 9 bases, J lost 6 bases, and 13 bases lay in between. Germline V gene data show CDR1 as SGHRS and CDR2 as YFSETQ.

CDR3 coding DNA: TGTGCCAGCAGTGGAATCAGACAGCACTCTGGAAACACCATATATTTT. Its translation is CASSGIRQHSGNTIYF. J is TRBJ1-3 and V is TRBV25-1; perhaps TRBD1 as D (5 bases). V dropped 4 bases and J dropped 0 bases, with 13 bases sitting between them. Germline assignment: CDR1 MGHDK and CDR2 SYGVNS. The CDR3 loop spans 16 amino acids.

The chain uses TRBV10-3 and TRBJ2-1; D perhaps matches TRBD2 (5 bases). The ends were cut back, 4 bases at V and 7 bases at J, with 5 bases in the middle. Germline V lookup: CDR1 ENHRY, CDR2 SYGVKD. CDR3 length: 11 residues. Here the CDR3 DNA reads TGTGCCATCAGTGTAGCGAATGAGCAGTTCTTC. It yields the protein CAISVANEQFF.

The chain couples TRBV27 to TRBJ1-2, with TRBD1 matching 11 bases. CDR3 length: 15 residues. The V gene end was trimmed by 3 bases and the J gene end by 8 bases; junction bases not matched to a gene: 8. Germline lookup yields CDR1 MNHEY and CDR2 SMNVEV (reference sequence). The CDR3 bases are TGTGCCAGCAGTTTTCGGACAGGGGGCGCGGACGGCTACACCTTC. Amino acids: CASSFRTGGADGYTF.

The chain is built from TRBV6-6 and TRBJ2-5; TRBD2 agrees at 7 bases. The tail of the sequence fits TRBJ2-7 better, so the J call may be wrong. CDR3 length equals 15 residues. The germline gives CDR1 MNHNY, CDR2 SVGAGI (reference sequence). In DNA, the CDR3 is TGTGCCAGCAGTTACTCCGGGGACTACCGCTACGAGCAGTACTTC. Translating it yields CASSYSGDYRYEQYF.

The J gene is TRBJ2-7, the V gene TRBV4-2, with a weak D call TRBD2 (5 bases). The V gene lost 0 bases and the J gene lost 8 bases, with 17 bases spanning the gap. This CDR3 spans 15 amino acids. Germline values: CDR1 LGHNA, CDR2 YNFKEQ. CDR3 amino acids: CASSQDGLARTKQYF. As DNA, the CDR3 is TGTGCCAGCAGCCAAGATGGTCTAGCTCGAACGAAGCAGTACTTC.

V and J are TRBV7-2 and TRBJ2-7; 8 bases align to TRBD1. Germline lookup yields CDR1 SGHTA and CDR2 FQGNSA. The CDR3 has 16 amino acids. Trimming cost V 0 bases and J 0 bases; bases outside gene matches: 4. The CDR3 loop is CASSLAGQAPSYEQYF. DNA for the CDR3: TGTGCCAGCAGCTTAGCGGGACAGGCGCCCTCCTACGAGCAGTACTTC.

The genes are TRBV5-1 and TRBJ2-3, with D perhaps TRBD1 (8 bases). V lost 3 bases to trimming and J lost 6 bases, with 14 bases between them. CDR3 length: 14 amino acids. CDR1 SGHRS and CDR2 YFSETQ come from the germline V gene. The CDR3 region has the DNA TGCGCCAGCAGCTCCACAGGGGGGGCGGATACGCAGTATTTT. Translated: CASSSTGGADTQYF.

The V gene is TRBV7-2, the J gene TRBJ2-2; 7 nucleotides align to TRBD1. Germline CDR1 reads SGHTA; CDR2 reads FQGNSA. Unmatched junction bases numbered 10, after V lost 5 bases and J lost 1 base. The CDR3 is 17 residues long. The CDR3 region has the DNA TGTGCCAGCAGCACCAGTGGGACAGTCGGGAACACCGGGGAGCTGTTTTTT. Protein sequence: CASSTSGTVGNTGELFF.

The chain carries TRBV6-5 and TRBJ2-7, with TRBD1 identical over 7 bases. The length of the CDR3 is 15 residues. V was clipped by 10 bases and J by 3 bases; unmatched bases: 15. CDR1 and CDR2 from the germline V gene are MNHEY and SVGAGI. Written as DNA, the CDR3 is TGTGCCACCCGTTCTCCTCGACAGGGTGGCTACGAGCAGTACTTC. As protein: CATRSPRQGGYEQYF.

V usage is TRBV7-9 and J usage is TRBJ2-3; 9 bases fit TRBD2. The CDR3 consists of 17 residues. Germline CDR1 SEHNR, CDR2 FQNEAQ (reference sequence). The ends lost 2 bases at V and 3 bases at J; junction bases unmatched: 9. CDR3 protein: CASSLLGGGAGTDTQYF. CDR3 nucleotide sequence: TGTGCCAGCAGCTTATTGGGCGGGGGGGCTGGTACAGATACGCAGTATTTT.